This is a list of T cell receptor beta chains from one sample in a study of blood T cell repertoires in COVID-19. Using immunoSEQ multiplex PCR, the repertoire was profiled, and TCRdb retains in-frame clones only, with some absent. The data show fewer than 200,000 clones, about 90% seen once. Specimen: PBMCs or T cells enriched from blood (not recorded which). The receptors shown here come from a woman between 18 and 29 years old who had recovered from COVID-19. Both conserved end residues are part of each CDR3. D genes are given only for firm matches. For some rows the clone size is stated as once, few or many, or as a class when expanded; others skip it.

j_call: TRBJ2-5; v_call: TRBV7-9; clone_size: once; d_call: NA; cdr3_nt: TGTGCCAGCAGCTTGGGGGCGGAGACCCAGTACTTC; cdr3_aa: CASSLGAETQYF
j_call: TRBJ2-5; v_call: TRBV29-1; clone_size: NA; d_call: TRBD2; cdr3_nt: TGCAGCGTTACAACGGGGGGTGGGAGAGAGACCCAGTACTTC; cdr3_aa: CSVTTGGGRETQYF
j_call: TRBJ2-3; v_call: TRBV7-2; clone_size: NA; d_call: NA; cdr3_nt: TGTGCCAGCAGCTTGGGGTTCCTAGCTGGTGGAGATACGCAGTATTTT; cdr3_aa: CASSLGFLAGGDTQYF
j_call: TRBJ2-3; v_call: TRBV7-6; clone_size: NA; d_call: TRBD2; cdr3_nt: TGTGCCAGCAGGAATCTAGCGGCTAACACAGATACGCAGTATTTT; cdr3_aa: CASRNLAANTDTQYF
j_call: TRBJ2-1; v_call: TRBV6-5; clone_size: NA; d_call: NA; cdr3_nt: TGTGCCAGCAGTTACCCTATGGCTAAGGCGGGCAATGAGCAGTTCTTC; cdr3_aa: CASSYPMAKAGNEQFF
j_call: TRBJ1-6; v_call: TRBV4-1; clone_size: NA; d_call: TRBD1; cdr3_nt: TGCGCCAGCAGCCAAGTACCCGGGACAGATAATTCACCCCTCCACTTT; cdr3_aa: CASSQVPGTDNSPLHF
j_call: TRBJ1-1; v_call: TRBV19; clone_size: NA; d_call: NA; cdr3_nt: TGTGCCAGTAGACCGACAGATCGAGAGAACACTGAAGCTTTCTTT; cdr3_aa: CASRPTDRENTEAFF
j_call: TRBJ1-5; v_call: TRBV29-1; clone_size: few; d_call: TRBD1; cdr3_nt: TGCAGCGTCGCTGACAGGGCTGGCAGCAATCAGCCCCAGCATTTT; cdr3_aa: CSVADRAGSNQPQHF
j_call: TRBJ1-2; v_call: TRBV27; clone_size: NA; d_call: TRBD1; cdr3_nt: TGTGCCAGCAGTTTTGGGACAGGGAACTATGGCTACACCTTC; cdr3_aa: CASSFGTGNYGYTF
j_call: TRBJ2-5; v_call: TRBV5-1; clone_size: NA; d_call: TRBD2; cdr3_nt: TGCGCCAGCAGCCCTGGACTAGCGGGGGGAATAAGGGAGACCCAGTACTTC; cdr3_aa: CASSPGLAGGIRETQYF
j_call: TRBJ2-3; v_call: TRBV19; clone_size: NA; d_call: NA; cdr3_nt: TGTGCCAGTAACGACAAAGGCTCCACAGATACGCAGTATTTT; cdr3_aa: CASNDKGSTDTQYF
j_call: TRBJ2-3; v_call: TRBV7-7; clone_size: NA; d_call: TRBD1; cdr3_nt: TGTGCTAGCAGCGATGGGACAGGGGGCACAGATACGCAGTATTTT; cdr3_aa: CASSDGTGGTDTQYF
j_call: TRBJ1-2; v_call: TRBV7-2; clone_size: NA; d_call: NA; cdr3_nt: TGTGCCAGCAGTCAGAACTATGGCTACACCTTC; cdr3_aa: CASSQNYGYTF
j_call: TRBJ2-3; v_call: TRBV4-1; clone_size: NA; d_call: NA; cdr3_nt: TGCGCCAGCAGCCAAGTTCGGAGCACAGATACGCAGTATTTT; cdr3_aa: CASSQVRSTDTQYF
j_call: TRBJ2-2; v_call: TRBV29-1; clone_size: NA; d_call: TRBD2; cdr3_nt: TGCAGCGTTGATGGACTAGCGGGAGACACCGGGGAGCTGTTTTTT; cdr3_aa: CSVDGLAGDTGELFF
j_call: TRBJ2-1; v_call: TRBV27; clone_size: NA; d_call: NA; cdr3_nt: TGTGCCAGCAGTCGAGTACTTCTGTGGGGGGAAAACAATGAGCAGTTCTTC; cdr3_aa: CASSRVLLWGENNEQFF
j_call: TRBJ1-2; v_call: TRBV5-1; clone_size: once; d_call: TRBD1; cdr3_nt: TGCGCCAGCAGCTCTGGACAGGGAAATGGCTACACCTTC; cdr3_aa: CASSSGQGNGYTF
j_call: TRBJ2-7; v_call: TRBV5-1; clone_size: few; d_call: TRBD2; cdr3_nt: TGCGCCAGCAGCTTGGCGGGACAAGGCGGGAGGGAGCAGTACTTC; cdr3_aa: CASSLAGQGGREQYF
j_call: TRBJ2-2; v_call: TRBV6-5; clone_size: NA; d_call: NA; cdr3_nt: TGTGCCAGCAATCCCGCACAGGGCACCGGGGAGCTGTTTTTT; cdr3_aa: CASNPAQGTGELFF
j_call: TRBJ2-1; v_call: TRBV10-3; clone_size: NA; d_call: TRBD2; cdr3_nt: TGTGCCATCAGTGAGGTAGGGAGGGATGAGCAGTTCTTC; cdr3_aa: CAISEVGRDEQFF
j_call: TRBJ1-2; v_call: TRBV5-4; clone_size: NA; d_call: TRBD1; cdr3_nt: TGTGCCAGCAGCTTGGGGGACAGGGTCGGTGACTACACCTTC; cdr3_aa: CASSLGDRVGDYTF
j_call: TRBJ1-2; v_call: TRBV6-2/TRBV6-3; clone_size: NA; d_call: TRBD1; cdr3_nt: TGTGCCAGCAGCGTACAGGGGGCGGATGGCTACACCTTC; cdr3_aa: CASSVQGADGYTF
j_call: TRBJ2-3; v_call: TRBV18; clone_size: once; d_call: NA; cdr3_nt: TGTGCCAGCTCACCAAAAACAGGCACAGATACGCAGTATTTT; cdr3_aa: CASSPKTGTDTQYF
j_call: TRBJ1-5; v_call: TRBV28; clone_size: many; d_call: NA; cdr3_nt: TGTGCCAGCGGATTACAGGTGATTCATCAGCCCCAGCATTTT; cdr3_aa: CASGLQVIHQPQHF
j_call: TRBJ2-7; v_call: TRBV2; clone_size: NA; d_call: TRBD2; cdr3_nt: TGTGCCAGCAGACGACTAGCACCCTACGAGCAGTACTTC; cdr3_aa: CASRRLAPYEQYF
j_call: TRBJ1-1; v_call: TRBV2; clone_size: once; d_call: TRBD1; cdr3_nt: TGTGCCAGAACAGGGGGCTGGCAAGCTTTCTTT; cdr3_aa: CARTGGWQAFF
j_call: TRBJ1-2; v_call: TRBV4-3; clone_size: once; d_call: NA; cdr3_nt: TGCGCCAGCAGCCAAGTTTACAGGGAAGATCACTATGGCTACACCTTC; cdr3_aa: CASSQVYREDHYGYTF
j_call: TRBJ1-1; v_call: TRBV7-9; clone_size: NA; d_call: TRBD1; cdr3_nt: TGTGCCAGCAGCTTGGGACAGTTGAACACTGAAGCTTTCTTT; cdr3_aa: CASSLGQLNTEAFF
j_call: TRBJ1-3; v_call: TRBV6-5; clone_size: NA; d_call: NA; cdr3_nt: TGTGCCAGCAGTTACTATCCGGAGGAGGCTGGAAACACCATATATTTT; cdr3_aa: CASSYYPEEAGNTIYF
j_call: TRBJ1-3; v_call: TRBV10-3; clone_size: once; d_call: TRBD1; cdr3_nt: TGTGCCATCAGGGGGACAGATCGCACCTCTGGAAACACCATATATTTT; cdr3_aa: CAIRGTDRTSGNTIYF
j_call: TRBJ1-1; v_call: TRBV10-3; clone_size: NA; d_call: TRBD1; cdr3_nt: TGTGCCATCAGTGCCCTTTTGACAGGGAGAATGACCCTAAACACTGAAGCTTTCTTT; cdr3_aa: CAISALLTGRMTLNTEAFF
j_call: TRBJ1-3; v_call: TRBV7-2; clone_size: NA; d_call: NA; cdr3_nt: TGTGCCAGCAGCTTAGCCCACCGAGCCGGAAACACCATATATTTT; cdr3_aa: CASSLAHRAGNTIYF
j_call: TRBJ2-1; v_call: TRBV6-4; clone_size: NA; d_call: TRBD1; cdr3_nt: TGTGCCAGCAGTGCGGACAGGGGGGACGGTGAGCAGTTCTTC; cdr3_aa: CASSADRGDGEQFF
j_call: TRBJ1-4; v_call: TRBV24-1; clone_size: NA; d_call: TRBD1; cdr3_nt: TGTGCCACCAGTGATTTAAGGACAGGTCTTACTGAAAAACTGTTTTTT; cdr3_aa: CATSDLRTGLTEKLFF
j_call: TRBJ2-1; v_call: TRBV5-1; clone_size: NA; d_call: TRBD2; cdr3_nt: TGCGCCAGCAGCCCGCCTAGCGGGGCTCATGAGCAGTTCTTC; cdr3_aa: CASSPPSGAHEQFF
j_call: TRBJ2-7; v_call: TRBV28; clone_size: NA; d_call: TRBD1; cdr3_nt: TGTGCCAGCACCACAGGGGGGAGGAACGAGCAGTACTTC; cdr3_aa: CASTTGGRNEQYF
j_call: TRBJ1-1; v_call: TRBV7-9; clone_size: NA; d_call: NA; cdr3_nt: TGTGCCAGCAGCTTAGCGGGGGCTATGGAAGCTTTCTTT; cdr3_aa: CASSLAGAMEAFF
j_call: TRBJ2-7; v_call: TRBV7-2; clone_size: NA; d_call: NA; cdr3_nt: TGTGCCAGCAGCTTAGATGGAAGGGGTGGCGTGCAGTACTTC; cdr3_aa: CASSLDGRGGVQYF
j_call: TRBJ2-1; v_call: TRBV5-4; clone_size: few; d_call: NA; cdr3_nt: TGTGCCAGCAGCTTTCGGGGCGGGGTCCTTGGCAATGAGCAGTTCTTC; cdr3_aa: CASSFRGGVLGNEQFF
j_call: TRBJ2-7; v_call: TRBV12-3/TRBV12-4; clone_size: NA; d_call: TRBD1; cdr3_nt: TGTGCCAGCAGCCCAGGGGGCGCGGGGGAGCAGTACTTC; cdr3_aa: CASSPGGAGEQYF
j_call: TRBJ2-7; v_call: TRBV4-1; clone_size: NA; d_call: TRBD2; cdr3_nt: TGCGCCAGCAGCCAGGTGACTAGCGGATCCTACGAGCAGTACTTC; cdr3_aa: CASSQVTSGSYEQYF
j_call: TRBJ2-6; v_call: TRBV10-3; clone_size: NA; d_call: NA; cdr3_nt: TGTGCCATCAGTGAGTGGCAGGGGTCCAGCTCTGGGGCCAACGTCCTGACTTTC; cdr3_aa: CAISEWQGSSSGANVLTF
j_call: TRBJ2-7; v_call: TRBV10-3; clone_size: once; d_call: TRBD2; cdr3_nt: TGTGCCATCAGTGAGAGCGGGAGAAGCTACGAGCAGTACTTC; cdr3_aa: CAISESGRSYEQYF
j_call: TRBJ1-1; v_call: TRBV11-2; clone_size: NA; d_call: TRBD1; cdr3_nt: TGTGCCAGCAGCTTAGAGACAGGGACTGAAGCTTTCTTT; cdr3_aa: CASSLETGTEAFF
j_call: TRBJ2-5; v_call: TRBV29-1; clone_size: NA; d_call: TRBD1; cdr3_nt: TGCAGCGTTGAAGACGGGACAGGGCCCCCCTACCAGTACTTC; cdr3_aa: CSVEDGTGPPYQYF
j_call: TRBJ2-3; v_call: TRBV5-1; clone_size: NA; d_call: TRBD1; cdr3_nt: TGCGCCAGCAGCTTGGAAGGGGGCACCGATACGCAGTATTTT; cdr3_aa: CASSLEGGTDTQYF
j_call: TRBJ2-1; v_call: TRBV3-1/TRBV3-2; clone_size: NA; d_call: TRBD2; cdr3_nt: TGTGCCAGCAGCCTATCGGGACTAGGGACCCACAATGAGCAGTTCTTC; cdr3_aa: CASSLSGLGTHNEQFF
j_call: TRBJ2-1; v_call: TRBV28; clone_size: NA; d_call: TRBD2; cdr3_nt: TGTGCCAGCCGCCAAGGGGTGCTAGCGGGAGAGAATGAGCAGTTCTTC; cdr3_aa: CASRQGVLAGENEQFF
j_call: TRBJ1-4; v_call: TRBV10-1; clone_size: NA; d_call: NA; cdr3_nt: TGCGCCAGCAGTGACCCGGGAGACACTAATGAAAAACTGTTTTTT; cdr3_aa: CASSDPGDTNEKLFF
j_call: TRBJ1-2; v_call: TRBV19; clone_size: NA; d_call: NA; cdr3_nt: TGTGCCAGTAGTCAGGGTGGAGGCTACACCTTC; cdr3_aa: CASSQGGGYTF
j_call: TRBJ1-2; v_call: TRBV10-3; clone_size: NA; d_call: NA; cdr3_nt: TGTGCCATCAGTGAATACCCAGACAGTTCAGGTGGCTACACCTTC; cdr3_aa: CAISEYPDSSGGYTF